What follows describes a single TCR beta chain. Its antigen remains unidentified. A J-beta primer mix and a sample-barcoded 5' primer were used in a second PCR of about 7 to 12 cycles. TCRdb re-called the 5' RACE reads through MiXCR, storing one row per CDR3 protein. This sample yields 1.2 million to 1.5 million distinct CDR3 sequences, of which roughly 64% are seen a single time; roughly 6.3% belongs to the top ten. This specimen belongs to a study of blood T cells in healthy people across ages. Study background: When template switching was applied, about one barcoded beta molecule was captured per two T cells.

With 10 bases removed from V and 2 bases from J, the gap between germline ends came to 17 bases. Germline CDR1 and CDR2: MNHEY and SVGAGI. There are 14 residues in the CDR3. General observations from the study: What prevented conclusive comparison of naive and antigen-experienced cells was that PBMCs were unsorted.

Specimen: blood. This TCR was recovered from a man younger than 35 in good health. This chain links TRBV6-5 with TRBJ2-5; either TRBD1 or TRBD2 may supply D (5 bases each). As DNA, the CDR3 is TGTGCCACCAAATTAGGGACCGAGCAAGAGACCCAGTACTTC. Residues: CATKLGTEQETQYF.